What follows is one T cell receptor (beta chain) and its context. This CDR3 has 16 residues. CDR1 and CDR2 (germline): LGHDT, YNNKEL (reference sequence). Trimming took off 1 base at V and 3 bases at J, with 14 bases between the two ends. Original handling: Nucleated cell number was recorded as an estimate derived from reference gene primer amplification. Here immunoSEQ multiplex PCR was the method, and the copy in TCRdb shows in-frame clones only, minus some. That table supplies the V and J calls and clone size; D and trimming were determined from the DNA. The sample includes about 36,000 clones, around 80% seen only once; the top ten take approximately 16%. The record originates from a study of blood T cell repertoires in COVID-19. Study background: Researchers got acute and convalescent COVID-19 samples from the United States, Italy and Spain. PBMCs, B-cell-depleted T cells, or T cells provided the cDNA or gDNA that made up the material.

This clonotype originated in a man between 65 and 85 years old with acute or convalescent COVID-19. Sequenced sample: peripheral blood. V and J are TRBV3-1 (or the pseudogene TRBV3-2) and TRBJ2-3; D is perhaps TRBD2 (6 bases). CDR3 in amino acids: CASSQVRGSGTDTQYF. CDR3 bases: TGTGCCAGCAGCCAAGTACGGGGTAGCGGAACAGATACGCAGTATTTT.